The 24 T cell receptor beta chains listed next were all sequenced from one sample in a study of blood T cell repertoires in COVID-19. Method: immunoSEQ multiplex PCR; TCRdb's copy keeps in-frame clones and lacks some. The sample carries more than 50,000 clones, less than 75% recorded once. Material for sequencing was peripheral blood. Every receptor here comes from a woman in her 70s with acute or convalescent COVID-19.

The chain is built from TRBV6-1 and TRBJ2-7; D perhaps matches TRBD1 (6 bases). Looked up from germline, CDR1 is MNHNS and CDR2 is SASEGT. This CDR3 contains 13 residues. V was pared by 2 bases and J by 2 bases, with 7 bases between. In DNA form, the CDR3 reads TGTGCCAGCAGTGAAACAGGGCCCTACGAGCAGTACGTC. Translation gives CASSETGPYEQYV.

The CDR3 is CAWNFPGLAGGFSPNEQFF. The CDR3 DNA sequence: TGTGCCTGGAATTTTCCGGGACTAGCGGGGGGTTTCTCCCCAAATGAGCAGTTCTTC. The rearrangement joins TRBV30 to TRBJ2-1; 15 positions match TRBD2. V was pared by 4 bases and J by 7 bases, with 17 bases of the junction left unmatched. The CDR3 has 19 residues. CDR1 and CDR2 from the germline V gene are GTSNPN and SVGIG (reference sequence).

The V call is TRBV19, the J call TRBJ2-1; D gene uncertain. Per germline, CDR1 LNHDA and CDR2 SQIVND (reference sequence). This CDR3 region has 16 residues. The germline V and J ends were trimmed by 1 base and 0 bases, with 10 bases remaining between them. CDR3 region: CASSIGGASSYNEQFF. Written as DNA, the CDR3 is TGTGCCAGTAGTATAGGTGGAGCGAGCTCCTACAATGAGCAGTTCTTC.

This chain uses TRBV30 with TRBJ1-5; a possible D gene is TRBD1 (6 bases). This CDR3 has 12 amino acids. Trimming left V 1 base short and J 7 bases short, with 8 bases between. From germline, CDR1 is GTSNPN and CDR2 SVGIG (reference sequence). The CDR3 here is CAWSGGHQPQHF. The CDR3 nucleotides read TGTGCCTGGAGTGGGGGGCACCAGCCCCAGCATTTT. Supplemented by reference TRBV30 and TRBJ1-5, the full variable domain reads SQTIHQWPATLVQPVGSPLSLECTVEGTSNPNLYWYRQAAGRGLQLLFYSVGIGQISSEVPQNLSASRPQDRQFILSSKKLLLSDSGFYLCAWSGGHQPQHFGDGTRLSIL.

The V gene is TRBV18, the J gene TRBJ1-2; 11 bases line up with TRBD1. Germline CDR1 and CDR2: KGHSH and LQKENI. CDR3 length equals 14 residues. V lost 2 bases, J lost 6 bases, and 2 bases stayed unmatched. The chain's CDR3 is CASSPGTGGHGYTF. The CDR3 nucleotides read TGTGCCAGCTCACCAGGGACAGGGGGTCATGGCTACACCTTC.

Of note for this clone: An end of the junction does not agree with germline; a read error may underlie this. V usage is TRBV10-2 and J usage is TRBJ1-1; D is ambiguous. The germline V gene has CDR1 WSHSY and CDR2 SAAADI. The CDR3 totals 11 residues. CDR3 in amino acids: CASRANSEAFF. The DNA for the CDR3 is TGCGCCAGCAGGGCTAACAGTGAAGCTTTCTTT.

The V and J genes are TRBV12-5 and TRBJ1-1, with D perhaps TRBD1 (6 bases). Trimming stripped 6 bases from V and 9 bases from J, with 14 bases between. CDR1 and CDR2 (germline): LGHNT, FRNRAP. This CDR3 has 12 amino acids. The CDR3 DNA reads TGTGCTAGTGGCCGAGGACAGACTAAAGCTTTCTTT. Translating it yields CASGRGQTKAFF.

This chain connects TRBV7-9 to TRBJ1-1; weak D call: TRBD1 (5 bases). V was trimmed by 3 bases and J by 4 bases, leaving 15 bases between them. Germline CDR1 SEHNR, CDR2 FQNEAQ (reference sequence). This CDR3 region has 15 residues. CDR3 protein: CASSFWTGGTTEAFF. DNA for the CDR3: TGTGCCAGCAGCTTTTGGACGGGAGGGACCACTGAAGCTTTCTTT.

Here the CDR3 reads CASRDSNYGYTF. The CDR3, as DNA: TGTGCCAGCAGAGACAGTAACTATGGCTACACCTTC. The rearrangement uses TRBV6-5 and TRBJ1-2; maybe TRBD1 (5 bases). The CDR3 covers 12 residues. V dropped 6 bases and J dropped 1 base, with 6 bases sitting between them. CDR1 is MNHEY, CDR2 SVGAGI, per germline.

Here the CDR3 reads CASSLGDSYGYTF. The CDR3 coding sequence is TGTGCCAGCAGCCTAGGGGACAGCTATGGCTACACCTTC. The chain employs TRBV7-9 and TRBJ1-2, with 7 positions matching TRBD1. The V and J ends lost 5 bases and 4 bases, in that order; junction bases with no gene match: 4. The CDR3 runs to 13 residues. Looked up from germline, CDR1 is SEHNR and CDR2 is FQNEAQ (reference sequence).

V usage is TRBV7-9 and J usage is TRBJ1-2; TRBD1 matches at 7 bases. With 1 base clipped from V and 4 bases from J, the junction kept 6 bases outside the gene matches. Germline V CDR1 and CDR2: SEHNR, FQNEAQ (reference sequence). This CDR3 is 15 amino acids long. The CDR3 protein is CASSLGGDSSYGYTF. The CDR3 bases are TGTGCCAGCAGCTTAGGGGGGGACAGCTCCTATGGCTACACCTTC.

V gene TRBV10-3 combines with J gene TRBJ1-1; no definite D call. The CDR3 is 13 residues long. Trimming stripped 6 bases from V and 4 bases from J, with 12 bases between. CDR1 and CDR2 (germline): ENHRY, SYGVKD. The CDR3 nucleotides read TGTGCCATCAGGGGCCCTTTCTTCACTGAAGCTTTCTTT. Protein sequence: CAIRGPFFTEAFF.

The chain recombines TRBV11-2 with TRBJ1-5; 7 positions match TRBD1. V shed 5 bases, J shed 5 bases, and the junction held 3 bases outside the gene matches. Per germline, CDR1 SGHAT and CDR2 FQNNGV. This CDR3 has 13 amino acids. CDR3 nucleotides: TGTGCCAGCAGCCCTACAGGGGATCAGCCCCAGCATTTT. This translates into CASSPTGDQPQHF.

J is TRBJ1-2 and V is TRBV5-1; 9 bases fit TRBD1. V dropped 7 bases and J dropped 4; count of bases not matched to a gene: 5. CDR3 length: 13 amino acids. CDR1 SGHRS and CDR2 YFSETQ come from the germline V gene. The CDR3 coding sequence is TGCGCCAGCCGATTGACAGGGGGCTATGGCTACACCTTC. Protein sequence: CASRLTGGYGYTF.

The rearrangement joins TRBV2 to TRBJ2-3; TRBD1 might be the D (7 bases). Germline lookup yields CDR1 SNHLY and CDR2 FYNNEI. Deletions cut 6 bases from V and 0 bases from J, with 13 bases between. The CDR3 has 15 residues. The CDR3: CASSRGTASTDTQYF. CDR3 DNA sequence: TGTGCCAGCAGCCGGGGGACAGCTAGCACAGATACGCAGTATTTT.

The chain has TRBV18 and TRBJ1-1, with a weak D call TRBD1 (5 bases). The ends were cut back, 4 bases at V and 1 base at J, with 13 bases in the middle. Germline CDR1 KGHSH, CDR2 LQKENI. This CDR3 contains 15 residues. CDR3 DNA sequence: TGTGCCAGCTCACTTCTTCCAACAGGGAACACTGAAGCTTTCTTT. Its translation is CASSLLPTGNTEAFF.

The chain is built from TRBV4-1 and TRBJ1-5; maybe TRBD1 (6 bases). The CDR3 loop spans 15 amino acids. Trimming removed 0 bases from V and 6 bases from J, with 12 bases in between. Looked up from germline, CDR1 is MGHRA and CDR2 is YSYEKL. CDR3 region: CASSQEGAGVQPQHF. The CDR3, as DNA: TGCGCCAGCAGCCAAGAGGGGGCAGGGGTTCAGCCCCAGCATTTT.

The chain couples TRBV11-2 to TRBJ1-1; weak D call: TRBD1 (5 bases). V lost 10 bases to trimming and J lost 4 bases, with 19 bases between them. The CDR3 is 14 amino acids. Germline CDR1 and CDR2: SGHAT and FQNNGV. Here the CDR3 reads CATVPRGGSTEAFF. In DNA, the CDR3 is TGTGCCACCGTACCTCGGGGGGGGAGCACTGAAGCTTTCTTT.

V usage is TRBV19 and J usage is TRBJ1-5; 7 bases line up with TRBD1. The germline CDR1 and CDR2 sequences are LNHDA and SQIVND (reference sequence). The CDR3 is 16 residues long. Unmatched junction bases numbered 9, after V lost 3 bases and J lost 4 bases. The CDR3 coding sequence is TGTGCCAGTAGTATTTCTTCATCCAGGGGGAATCAGCCCCAGCATTTT. This gives the protein CASSISSSRGNQPQHF. The full variable domain, rest sourced from reference TRBV19 and TRBJ1-5, is DGGITQSPKYLFRKEGQNVTLSCEQNLNHDAMYWYRQDPGQGLRLIYYSQIVNDFQKGDIAEGYSVSREKKESFPLTVTSAQKNPTAFYLCASSISSSRGNQPQHFGDGTRLSIL.

In this sample, this clone turned up a few times. V and J are TRBV27 and TRBJ1-5; no clear D gene. Germline CDR1 and CDR2: MNHEY and SMNVEV (reference sequence). Trimming stripped 3 bases from V and 4 bases from J, with 7 bases between. This CDR3 comprises 13 residues. The CDR3 region has the DNA TGTGCCAGCAGTTTTAGGGAGAATCAGCCCCAGCATTTT. This gives the protein CASSFRENQPQHF.

The CDR3 DNA sequence: TGTGCCAGCAGTGAATTGCGAGGGAACACTGAAGCTTTCTTT. Its translation is CASSELRGNTEAFF. This rearrangement joins TRBV25-1 to TRBJ1-1; D gene ambiguous. Germline CDR1 and CDR2: MGHDK and SYGVNS. The CDR3 sequence is 14 residues long. V lost 1 base and J lost 1, with 7 bases in between.

This clone was observed a single time. This chain joins TRBV19 and TRBJ1-2, with a possible D match to TRBD1 (6 bases). Germline CDR1 LNHDA, CDR2 SQIVND (reference sequence). The CDR3 contains 13 residues. V was trimmed by 3 bases and J by 6 bases, leaving 11 bases between them. The CDR3 nucleotides read TGTGCCAGTAGTATGGGGCAGGGGAATGGCTACACCTTC. It specifies CASSMGQGNGYTF.

The V gene is TRBV29-1, the J gene TRBJ2-5; TRBD2 matches 11 bases. V lost 2 bases and J lost 5; bases outside the gene matches: 7. The CDR3 totals 15 residues. Germline assignment: CDR1 SQVTM and CDR2 ANQGSEA. As DNA, the CDR3 is TGCAGCGTTGAAAGTAGCGGGGGGGCGGTGGAGACCCAGTACTTC. As protein: CSVESSGGAVETQYF. Filled out from reference TRBV29-1 and TRBJ2-5, the complete variable domain reads SAVISQKPSRDICQRGTSLTIQCQVDSQVTMMFWYRQQPGQSLTLIATANQGSEATYESGFVIDKFPISRPNLTFSTLTVSNMSPEDSSIYLCSVESSGGAVETQYFGPGTRLLVL.

This sequence joins TRBV4-1 and TRBJ1-6; 7 nucleotides line up with TRBD1. The CDR3 loop spans 17 amino acids. The germline gives CDR1 MGHRA, CDR2 YSYEKL. Losses at the gene ends were 0 bases for V and 2 bases for J; bases not matched to a gene: 4. The CDR3 reads CASSQEPRGAYNSPLHF. CDR3 nucleotides: TGCGCCAGCAGCCAAGAACCCAGGGGGGCCTATAATTCACCCCTCCACTTT.